The TCR beta chain described here comes from a study of identical twins. Germline CDR1 and CDR2: SEHNR and FQNEAQ (reference sequence). V dropped 0 bases and J dropped 0 bases, with 8 bases sitting between them. The CDR3 has 16 amino acids. Remarks on this clonotype: Its target is not known.

One entry per CDR3 protein, called by TCRdb with MiXCR from the 5' RACE reads. The sample contains under 1 million distinct CDR3 sequences, approximately 13% of which appear only once. No donor was unhealthy or non-Caucasian. Study results and caveats: The study based its conclusions on cross-sectional statistical analysis and did not follow the same donors. Where out-of-frame alpha sequences were twin-shared, they showed excess low generation probability.

A further study also used this sample, focusing on yellow fever vaccine responses in identical twins.

The rearrangement joins TRBV7-9 to TRBJ2-2; D is unclear. The sequence came from a woman aged 18-29 years in good health. The sequenced sample consisted of PBMCs. The CDR3 DNA follows: TGTGCCAGCAGCTTAGCGTACAGTTCGAACACCGGGGAGCTGTTTTTT. Translating it yields CASSLAYSSNTGELFF. Full variable domain (remainder filled in from reference TRBV7-9 and TRBJ2-2): DTGVSQNPRHKITKRGQNVTFRCDPISEHNRLYWYRQTLGQGPEFLTYFQNEAQLEKSRLLSDRFSAERPKGSFSTLEIQRTEQGDSAMYLCASSLAYSSNTGELFFGEGSRLTVL.